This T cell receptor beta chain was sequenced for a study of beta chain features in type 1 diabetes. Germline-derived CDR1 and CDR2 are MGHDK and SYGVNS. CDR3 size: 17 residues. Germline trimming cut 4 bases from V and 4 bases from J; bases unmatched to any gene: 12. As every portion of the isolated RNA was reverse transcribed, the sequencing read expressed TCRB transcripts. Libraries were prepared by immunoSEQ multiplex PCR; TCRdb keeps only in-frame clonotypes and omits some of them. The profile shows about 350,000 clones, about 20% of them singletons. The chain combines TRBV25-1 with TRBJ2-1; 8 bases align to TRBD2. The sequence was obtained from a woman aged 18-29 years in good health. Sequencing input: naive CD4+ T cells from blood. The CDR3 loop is CASSVQRSSGSYNEQFF. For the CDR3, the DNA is TGTGCCAGCAGTGTACAGAGGTCTAGCGGGTCGTACAATGAGCAGTTCTTC.